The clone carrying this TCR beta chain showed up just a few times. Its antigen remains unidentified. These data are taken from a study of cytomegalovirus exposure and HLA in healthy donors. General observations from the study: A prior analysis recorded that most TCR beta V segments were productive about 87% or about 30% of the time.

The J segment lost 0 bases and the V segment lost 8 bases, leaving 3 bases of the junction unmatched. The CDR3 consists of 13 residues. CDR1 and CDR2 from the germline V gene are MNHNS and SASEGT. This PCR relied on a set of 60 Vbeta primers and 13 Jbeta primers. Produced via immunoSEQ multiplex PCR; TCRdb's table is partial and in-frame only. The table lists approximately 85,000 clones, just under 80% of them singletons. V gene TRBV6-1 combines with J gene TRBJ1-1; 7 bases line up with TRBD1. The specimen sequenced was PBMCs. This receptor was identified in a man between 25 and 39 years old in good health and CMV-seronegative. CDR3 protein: CASWGQMNTEAFF. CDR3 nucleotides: TGTGCCAGCTGGGGACAGATGAACACTGAAGCTTTCTTT.